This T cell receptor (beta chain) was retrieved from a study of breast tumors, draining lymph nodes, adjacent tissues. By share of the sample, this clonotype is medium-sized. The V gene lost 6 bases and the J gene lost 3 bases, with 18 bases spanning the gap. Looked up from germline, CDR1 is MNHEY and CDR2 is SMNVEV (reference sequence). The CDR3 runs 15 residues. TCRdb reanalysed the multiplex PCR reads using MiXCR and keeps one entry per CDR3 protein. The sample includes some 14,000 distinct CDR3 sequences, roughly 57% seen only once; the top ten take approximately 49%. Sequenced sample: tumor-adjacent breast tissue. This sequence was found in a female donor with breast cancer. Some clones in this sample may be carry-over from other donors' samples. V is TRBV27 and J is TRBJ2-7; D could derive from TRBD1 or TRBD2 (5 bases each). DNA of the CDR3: TGTGCCAGCAGCGAGGGGAGCGGCGTATACTACGAGCAGTACTTC. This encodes CASSEGSGVYYEQYF.